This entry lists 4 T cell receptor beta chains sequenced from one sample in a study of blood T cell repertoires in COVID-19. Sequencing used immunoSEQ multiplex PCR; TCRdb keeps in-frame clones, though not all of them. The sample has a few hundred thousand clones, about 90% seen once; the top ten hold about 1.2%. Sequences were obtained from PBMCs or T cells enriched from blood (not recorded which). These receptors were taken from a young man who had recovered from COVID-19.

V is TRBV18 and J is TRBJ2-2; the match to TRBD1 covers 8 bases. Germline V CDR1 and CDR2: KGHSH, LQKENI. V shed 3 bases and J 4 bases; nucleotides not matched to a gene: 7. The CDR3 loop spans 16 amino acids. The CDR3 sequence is CASSPPGQETTGELFF. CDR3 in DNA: TGTGCCAGCTCACCGCCGGGACAGGAGACCACCGGGGAGCTGTTTTTT.

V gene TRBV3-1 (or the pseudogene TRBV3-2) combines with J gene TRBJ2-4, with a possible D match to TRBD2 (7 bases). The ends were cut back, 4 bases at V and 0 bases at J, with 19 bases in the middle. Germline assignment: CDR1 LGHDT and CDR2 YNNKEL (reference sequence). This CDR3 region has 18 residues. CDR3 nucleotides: TGTGCCAGCAGCCGAAAGCCACCGGGGGGCTTAGCCAAAAACATTCAGTACTTC. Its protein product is CASSRKPPGGLAKNIQYF.

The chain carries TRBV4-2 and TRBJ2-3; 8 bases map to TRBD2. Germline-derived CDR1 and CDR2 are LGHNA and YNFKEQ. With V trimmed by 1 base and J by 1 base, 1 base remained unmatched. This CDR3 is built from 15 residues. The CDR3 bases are TGTGCCAGCAGCCAAGCGGGGGGGGGCACAGATACGCAGTATTTT. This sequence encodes CASSQAGGGTDTQYF.

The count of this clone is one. CDR3 loop: CASSPRDKVYNEQFF. CDR3 sequence (DNA): TGTGCCAGCTCACCACGGGACAAGGTCTACAATGAGCAGTTCTTC. The chain uses TRBV18 and TRBJ2-1, with TRBD1 as a possible D gene (6 bases). Trimming cost V 1 base and J 3 bases, with 10 bases left between them. This CDR3 comprises 15 residues. Germline-derived CDR1 and CDR2 are KGHSH and LQKENI.